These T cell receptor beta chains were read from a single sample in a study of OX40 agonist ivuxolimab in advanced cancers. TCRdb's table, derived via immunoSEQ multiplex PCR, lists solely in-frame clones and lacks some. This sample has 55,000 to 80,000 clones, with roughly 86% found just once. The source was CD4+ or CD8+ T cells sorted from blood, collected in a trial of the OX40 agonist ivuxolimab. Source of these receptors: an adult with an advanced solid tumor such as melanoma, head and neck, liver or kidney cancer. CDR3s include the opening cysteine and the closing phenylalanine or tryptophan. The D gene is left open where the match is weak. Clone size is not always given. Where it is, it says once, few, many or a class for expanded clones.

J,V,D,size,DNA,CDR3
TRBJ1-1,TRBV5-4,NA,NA,TGTGCCAGCAGGGCTGACAGCACTGAAGCTTTCTTT,CASRADSTEAFF
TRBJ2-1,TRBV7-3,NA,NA,TGTGCCAGCAGCCCAGCCGCGGTAATCTCCTACAATGAGCAGTTCTTC,CASSPAAVISYNEQFF
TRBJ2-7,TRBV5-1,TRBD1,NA,TGCGCCAGCAGAATTGGAGGGACAGGCCTTGAGGGCGAGCAGTACTTC,CASRIGGTGLEGEQYF
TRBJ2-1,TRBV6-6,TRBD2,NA,TGTGCCAGCAGTTTAAGACTAGCGGGCCACATTAATGAGCAGTTCTTC,CASSLRLAGHINEQFF
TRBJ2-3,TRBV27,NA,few,TGTGCCAGCAGTTTAAAGGATGGCACAGATACGCAGTATTTT,CASSLKDGTDTQYF
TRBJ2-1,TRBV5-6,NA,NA,TGTGCCAGCAGCTTGGCGGCGTTCAGGGCCTACAATGAGCAGTTCTTC,CASSLAAFRAYNEQFF
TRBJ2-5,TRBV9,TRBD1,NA,TGTGCCAGCAGGGACAGGGAGGAGACCCAGTACTTC,CASRDREETQYF
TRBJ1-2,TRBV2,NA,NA,TGTGCCAGCAGGGAGGGGGAAGGCTACACCTTC,CASREGEGYTF
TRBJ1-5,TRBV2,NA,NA,TGTGCCAGCAGGGACGCCGGACCCAATCAGCCCCAGCATTTT,CASRDAGPNQPQHF
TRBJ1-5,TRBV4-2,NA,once,TGTGCCAGCAGCCAAGTAGCAGTTAATCAGCCCCAGCATTTT,CASSQVAVNQPQHF
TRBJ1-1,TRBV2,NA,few,TGTGCCAGCAGCGTTACAGGGACCACTGAAGCTTTCTTT,CASSVTGTTEAFF
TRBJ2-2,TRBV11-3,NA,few,TGTGCCAGCAGCTTAGGACCGAACACCGGGGAGCTGTTTTTT,CASSLGPNTGELFF
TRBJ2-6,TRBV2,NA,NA,TGTGCCAGCACACGCGAAGGTGGGGCCAACGTCCTGACTTTC,CASTREGGANVLTF
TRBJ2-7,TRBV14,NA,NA,TGTGCCAGCAGCCAAGGGCGCACATTCCCCGGACCCCTCTACGAGCAGTACTTC,CASSQGRTFPGPLYEQYF
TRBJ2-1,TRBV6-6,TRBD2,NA,TGTGCCAGCAGAGGGACTAGGTACTACAATGAGCAGTTCTTC,CASRGTRYYNEQFF
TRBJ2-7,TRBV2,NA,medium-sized,TGTGCCAGCAGTGAGGGTGGGGGCGCGAGGAGTACGGAGCAGTACTTC,CASSEGGGARSTEQYF
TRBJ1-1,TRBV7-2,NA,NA,TGTGCCAGCAGCTTAGCGTCGGGGAACACTGAAGCTTTCTTT,CASSLASGNTEAFF
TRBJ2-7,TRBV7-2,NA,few,TGTGCCAGCAGCCCCGGATTCTCCTACGAGCAGTACTTC,CASSPGFSYEQYF
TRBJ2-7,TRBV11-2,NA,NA,TGTGCCAGCAGCCGTGACAGGGAGGGCTCCTACGAGCAGTACTTC,CASSRDREGSYEQYF
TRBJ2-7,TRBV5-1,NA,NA,TGCGCCAGCAGCTTGCTGGGGACCTACGAGCAGTACTTC,CASSLLGTYEQYF
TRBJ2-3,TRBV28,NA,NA,TGTGCCATCTTGCGGGTGGGAGATACGCAGTATTTT,CAILRVGDTQYF
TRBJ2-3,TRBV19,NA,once,TGTGCCAGTACCCCGGGAAGGGGGAGGTCAGATACGCAGTATTTT,CASTPGRGRSDTQYF
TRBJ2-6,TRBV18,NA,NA,TGTGCCAGCTCATCCTCACAGCCCCACTCTGGGGCCAACGTCCTGACTTTC,CASSSSQPHSGANVLTF
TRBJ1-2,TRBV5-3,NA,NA,TGTGCCAGCAGCTCAGAGACGGGAGCTGGGGGCTACACCTTC,CASSSETGAGGYTF
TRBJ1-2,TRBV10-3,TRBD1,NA,TGTGCCATCAGTGATCCTATTCCCGGGACAGGGTCCAACTATGGCTACACCTTC,CAISDPIPGTGSNYGYTF
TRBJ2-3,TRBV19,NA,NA,TGTGCCAGCTCCCGCGCGGTAACAGATACGCAGTATTTT,CASSRAVTDTQYF
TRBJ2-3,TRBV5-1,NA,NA,TGCGCCAGCAGCCCGCCGGGCAGTTCGGGTGATACGCAGTATTTT,CASSPPGSSGDTQYF
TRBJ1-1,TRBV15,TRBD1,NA,TGTGCCACCAGCAGAGAGCCCCCGGCAGGGGGCACTGAAGCTTTCTTT,CATSREPPAGGTEAFF
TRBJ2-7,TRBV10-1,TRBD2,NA,TGCGCCAGCCCAGAACCCGGGACTAGCGGCTCCTACGAGCAGTACTTC,CASPEPGTSGSYEQYF
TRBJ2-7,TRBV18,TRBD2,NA,TGTGCCAGCTCACCTGGGACTAGCGGGGTCCTCTACGAGCAGTACTTC,CASSPGTSGVLYEQYF
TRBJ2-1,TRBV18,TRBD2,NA,TGTGCCAGCTCACCACCGGGACTAGGGAGCTCCTACAATGAGCAGTTCTTC,CASSPPGLGSSYNEQFF
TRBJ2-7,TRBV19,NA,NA,TGTGCCAGTAGTAACCAACTTTATCAGGGGCTCACCTACGAGCAGTACTTC,CASSNQLYQGLTYEQYF
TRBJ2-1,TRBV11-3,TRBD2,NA,TGTGCCAGCAGCTTAGATTGGACTAGCGGGCACAATGAGCAGTTCTTC,CASSLDWTSGHNEQFF
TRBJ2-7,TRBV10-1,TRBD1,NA,TGCGCCAGCAGTGAGTTCCGGGACAGGGACCCAAACGGAGTCTACGAGCAGTACTTC,CASSEFRDRDPNGVYEQYF
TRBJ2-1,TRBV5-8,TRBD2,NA,TGTGCCAGCAGCCCTACTAGCGGGAGAGGAGAGCAGTTCTTC,CASSPTSGRGEQFF
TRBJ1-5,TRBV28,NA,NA,TGTGCCAGCAGTTTAGGCAATCAGCCCCAGCATTTT,CASSLGNQPQHF
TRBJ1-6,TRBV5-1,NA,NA,TGCGCCAGCAGCTTGGCGGGGCTTGCTTCACCCCTCCACTTT,CASSLAGLASPLHF
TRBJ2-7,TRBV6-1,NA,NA,TGTGCCAGCAGTTCCGATTATGAGCAGTACTTC,CASSSDYEQYF
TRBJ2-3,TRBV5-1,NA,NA,TGCGCCAGCAGCCACGGAGCCTTGGGGGCGAACACAGATACGCAGTATTTT,CASSHGALGANTDTQYF
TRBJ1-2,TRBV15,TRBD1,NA,TGTGCCACCAGCAGAGATATCCGACAGGGGGATTATGGCTACACCTTC,CATSRDIRQGDYGYTF
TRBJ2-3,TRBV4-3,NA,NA,TGCGCCAGCAGCCAAAACCGCGTGGGACTTAGTACAGATACGCAGTATTTT,CASSQNRVGLSTDTQYF
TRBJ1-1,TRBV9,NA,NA,TGTGCCAGCAGCGTAGGCACAGCGAACACTGAAGCTTTCTTT,CASSVGTANTEAFF
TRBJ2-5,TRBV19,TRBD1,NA,TGTGCCAGTAGTACAAACAGGGGGTTGGAGACCCAGTACTTC,CASSTNRGLETQYF
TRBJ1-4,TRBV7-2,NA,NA,TGTGCCAGCAGCTTAGCCCGAAACAGGGAGGGAAAACTGTTTTTT,CASSLARNREGKLFF
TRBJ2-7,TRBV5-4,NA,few,TGTGCCAGCAGCGCACTCATTGACGGCGAGCAGTACTTC,CASSALIDGEQYF
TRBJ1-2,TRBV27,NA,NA,TGTGCCAGCAGTTTCTCTGGGGGCGCGTATGGCTACACCTTC,CASSFSGGAYGYTF
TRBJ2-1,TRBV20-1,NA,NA,TGCAGTGCCGGGACGGGCAATGAGCAGTTCTTC,CSAGTGNEQFF
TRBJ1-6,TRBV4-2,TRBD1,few,TGTGCCAGCAGCCAAGGCGACAGGGTAAGATCACCCCTCCACTTT,CASSQGDRVRSPLHF
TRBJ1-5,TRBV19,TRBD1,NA,TGTGCCAGTAGTACCGGACAGGTAGAAGGTCAGCCCCAGCATTTT,CASSTGQVEGQPQHF
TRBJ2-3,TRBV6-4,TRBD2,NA,TGTGCCAGCAGAGCAGCAGCGGGAGACTCCACAGATACGCAGTATTTT,CASRAAAGDSTDTQYF
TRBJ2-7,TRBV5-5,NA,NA,TGTGCCAGCAGCCGGGACAACTACGAGCAGTACTTC,CASSRDNYEQYF
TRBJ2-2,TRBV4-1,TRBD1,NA,TGCGCCAGTTCCCGGGACAGGGTACCCGGGGAGCTGTTTTTT,CASSRDRVPGELFF
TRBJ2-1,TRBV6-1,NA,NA,TGTGCCAGCAGTGAAGGGAGCCGCAATGAGCAGTTCTTC,CASSEGSRNEQFF
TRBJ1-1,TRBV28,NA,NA,TGTGCCAGCGGGACCGGGATGAACACTGAAGCTTTCTTT,CASGTGMNTEAFF
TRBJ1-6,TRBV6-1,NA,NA,TGTGCCAGCAGTGAAGGGGCGAGTAATTCACCCCTCCACTTT,CASSEGASNSPLHF